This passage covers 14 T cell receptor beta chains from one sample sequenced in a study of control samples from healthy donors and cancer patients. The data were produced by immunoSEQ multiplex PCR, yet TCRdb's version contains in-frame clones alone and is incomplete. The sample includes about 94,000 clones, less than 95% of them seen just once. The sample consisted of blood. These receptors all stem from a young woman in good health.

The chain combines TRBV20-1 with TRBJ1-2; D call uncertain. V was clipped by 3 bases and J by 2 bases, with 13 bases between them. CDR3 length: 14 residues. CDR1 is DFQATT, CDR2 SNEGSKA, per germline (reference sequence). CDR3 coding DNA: TGCAGTGCTAGTTTGGCTCAGACAAACTATGGCTACACCTTC. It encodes CSASLAQTNYGYTF.

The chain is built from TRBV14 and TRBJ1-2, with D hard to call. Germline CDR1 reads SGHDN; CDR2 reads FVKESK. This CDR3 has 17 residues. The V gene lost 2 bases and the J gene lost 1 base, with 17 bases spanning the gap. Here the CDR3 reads CASSQNRVTAINYGYTF. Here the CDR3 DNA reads TGTGCCAGCAGCCAAAATAGGGTGACGGCCATTAACTATGGCTACACCTTC.

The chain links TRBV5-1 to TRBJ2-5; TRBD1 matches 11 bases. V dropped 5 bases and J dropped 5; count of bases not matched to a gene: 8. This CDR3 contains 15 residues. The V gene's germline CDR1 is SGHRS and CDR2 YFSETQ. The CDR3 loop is CASSLGDRGAETQYF. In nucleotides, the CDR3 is TGCGCCAGCAGTCTCGGGGACAGGGGGGCGGAGACCCAGTACTTC.

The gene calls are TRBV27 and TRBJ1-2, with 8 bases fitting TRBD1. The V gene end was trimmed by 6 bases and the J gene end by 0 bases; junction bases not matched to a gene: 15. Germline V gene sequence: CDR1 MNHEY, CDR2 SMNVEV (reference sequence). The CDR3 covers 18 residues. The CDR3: CASRSGGGLIFSNYGYTF. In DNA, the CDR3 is TGTGCCAGCAGATCAGGGGGCGGCCTAATCTTTTCTAACTATGGCTACACCTTC.

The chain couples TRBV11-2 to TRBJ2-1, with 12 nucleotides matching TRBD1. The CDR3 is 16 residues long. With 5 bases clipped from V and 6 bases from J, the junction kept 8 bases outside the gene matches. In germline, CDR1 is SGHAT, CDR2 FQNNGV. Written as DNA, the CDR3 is TGTGCCAGCAGCCACCCCGGGACAGGGGGCATCAATGAGCAGTTCTTC. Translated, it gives CASSHPGTGGINEQFF.

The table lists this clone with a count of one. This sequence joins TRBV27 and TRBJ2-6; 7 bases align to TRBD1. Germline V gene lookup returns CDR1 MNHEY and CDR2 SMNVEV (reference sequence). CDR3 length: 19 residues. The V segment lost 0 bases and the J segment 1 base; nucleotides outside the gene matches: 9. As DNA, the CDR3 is TGTGCCAGCAGTTTATCCGAGACAGGGCGAACGTCTGGGGCCAACGTCCTGACTTTC. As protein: CASSLSETGRTSGANVLTF.

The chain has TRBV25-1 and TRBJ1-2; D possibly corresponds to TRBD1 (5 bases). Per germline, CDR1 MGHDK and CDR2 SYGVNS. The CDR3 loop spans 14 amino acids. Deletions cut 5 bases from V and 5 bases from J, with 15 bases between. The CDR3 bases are TGTGCCAGCAGTCCCCAAGGGGAGGGGTATGGCTACACCTTC. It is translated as CASSPQGEGYGYTF.

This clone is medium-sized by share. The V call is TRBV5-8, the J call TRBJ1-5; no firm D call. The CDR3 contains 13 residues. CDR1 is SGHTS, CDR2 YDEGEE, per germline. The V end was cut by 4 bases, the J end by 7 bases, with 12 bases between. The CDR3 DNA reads TGTGCCAGCAGCCGAAGCCTGGGGCAGCCCCAGCATTTT. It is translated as CASSRSLGQPQHF. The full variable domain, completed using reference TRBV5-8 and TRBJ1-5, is EAGVTQSPTHLIKTRGQQATLRCSPISGHTSVYWYQQALGLGLQFLLWYDEGEERNRGNFPPRFSGRQFPNYSSELNVNALELEDSALYLCASSRSLGQPQHFGDGTRLSIL.

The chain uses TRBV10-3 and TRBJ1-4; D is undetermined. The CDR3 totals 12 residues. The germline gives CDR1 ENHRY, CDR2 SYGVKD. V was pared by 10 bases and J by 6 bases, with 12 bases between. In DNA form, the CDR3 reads TGTGCCACCAGAGGAACGGATGAAAAACTGTTTTTT. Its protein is CATRGTDEKLFF.

This CDR3 reads CASSRTGVGTEAFF. The CDR3 DNA reads as TGTGCCAGCAGCCGGACAGGGGTTGGGACTGAAGCTTTCTTT. The V and J genes are TRBV7-2 and TRBJ1-1; 9 nucleotides agree with TRBD1. Germline V lookup: CDR1 SGHTA, CDR2 FQGNSA. V shed 5 bases, J shed 5 bases, and the junction held 6 bases outside the gene matches. The CDR3 extends over 14 amino acids.

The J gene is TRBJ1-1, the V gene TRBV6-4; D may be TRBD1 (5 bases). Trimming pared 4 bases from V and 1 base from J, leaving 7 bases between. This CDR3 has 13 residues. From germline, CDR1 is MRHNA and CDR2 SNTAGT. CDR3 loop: CASSVGANTEAFF. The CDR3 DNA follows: TGTGCCAGCAGTGTAGGGGCGAACACTGAAGCTTTCTTT.

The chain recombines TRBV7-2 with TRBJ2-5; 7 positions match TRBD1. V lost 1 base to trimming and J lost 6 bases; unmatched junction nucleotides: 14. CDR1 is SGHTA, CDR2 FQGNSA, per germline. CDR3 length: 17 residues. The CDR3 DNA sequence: TGTGCCAGCAGCTTAGTTGTTGAGTTCAGACAGGGAAAGACCCAGTACTTC. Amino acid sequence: CASSLVVEFRQGKTQYF.

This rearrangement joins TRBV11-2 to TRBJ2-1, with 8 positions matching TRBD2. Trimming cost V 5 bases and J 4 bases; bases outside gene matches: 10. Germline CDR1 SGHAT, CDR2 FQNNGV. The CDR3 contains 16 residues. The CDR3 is CASSPLGGALYNEQFF. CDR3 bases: TGTGCCAGCAGCCCACTCGGGGGGGCCTTGTACAATGAGCAGTTCTTC. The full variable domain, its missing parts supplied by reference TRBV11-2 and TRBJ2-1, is EAGVAQSPRYKIIEKRQSVAFWCNPISGHATLYWYQQILGQGPKLLIQFQNNGVVDDSQLPKDRFSAERLKGVDSTLKIQPAKLEDSAVYLCASSPLGGALYNEQFFGPGTRLTVL.

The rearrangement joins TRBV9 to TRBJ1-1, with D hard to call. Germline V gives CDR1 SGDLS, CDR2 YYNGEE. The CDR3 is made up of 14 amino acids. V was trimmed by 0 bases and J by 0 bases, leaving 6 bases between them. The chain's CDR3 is CASSVGGMNTEAFF. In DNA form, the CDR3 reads TGTGCCAGCAGCGTAGGCGGAATGAACACTGAAGCTTTCTTT.